This T cell receptor beta chain was identified during a study of T cells in Graves' hyperthyroidism and ophthalmopathy. Study results and caveats: Expanded thyroid clonotypes (above 0.001) were mostly also found in blood.

Graves' hyperthyroidism qualified as stable when ophthalmopathy did not progress within 18 months. Details on this clonotype: Its antigen is not identified.

Amplified regions were TCR beta CDR3 sequences from RNA transcripts. Primed by the HTBI set, a first-round RT-PCR was run on the TCR CDR3. TCRdb analysed the multiplex PCR reads with MiXCR anew, one entry per CDR3 protein. The table lists about 420,000 distinct CDR3 sequences, around 13% of them singletons, with more than 4.5% in the top ten. This CDR3 has 18 residues. V was clipped by 6 bases and J by 2 bases; unmatched bases: 12. The V gene's germline CDR1 is SGHDT and CDR2 YYEEEE. The material sequenced was blood. This chain connects TRBV5-6 to TRBJ2-5, with 14 bases that match TRBD2. The clonotype comes from a woman aged 18-35 years with Graves' hyperthyroidism. CDR3 loop: CASTLGTSGRVRQETQYF. CDR3 DNA: TGTGCCAGCACCCTCGGGACTAGCGGGAGAGTTAGGCAAGAGACCCAGTACTTC.